The 15 T cell receptor beta chains below all came from one sample that was sequenced in a study of tumor-infiltrating lymphocytes in oesophageal squamous cell carcinoma. One entry per CDR3 protein results from TCRdb running MiXCR on the PCR reads. The table shows 24,000 or so distinct CDR3 sequences, with more than 30% occurring only once. What was sequenced was esophageal tumor tissue. All receptors come from a male donor with esophageal squamous cell carcinoma.

This clonotype was detected many times. This sequence joins TRBV6-1 and TRBJ2-1; 7 bases are a match to TRBD1. The closer fit of TRBJ2-7 to the DNA end suggests the J call may be wrong. CDR1 and CDR2 (germline): MNHNS, SASEGT. The length of the CDR3 is 14 residues. The CDR3 region is CASRRGAGGREQYF. CDR3 DNA sequence: TGTGCCAGCAGGCGTGGGGCAGGGGGACGGGAGCAGTACTTC.

This clonotype was seen many times. The chain is built from TRBV7-3 and TRBJ2-2; D gene unclear. This CDR3 has 13 residues. The V end was cut by 6 bases, the J end by 7 bases, with 12 bases between. Germline V gives CDR1 SGHTA, CDR2 FQGTGA. The CDR3 loop reads CASSNGPSGELFF. The CDR3 DNA follows: TGTGCCAGCAGTAATGGACCCAGCGGGGAGCTGTTTTTT.

In its sample, this clonotype is hyperexpanded. This rearrangement joins TRBV7-6 to TRBJ2-2, with D uncertain. This CDR3 has 15 amino acids. V lost 1 base and J lost 4, with 10 bases in between. Germline V gene data show CDR1 as SGHVS and CDR2 as FNYEAQ. The CDR3 loop is CASSLGQFSTGELFF. The CDR3, as DNA: TGTGCCAGCAGCTTAGGGCAGTTCAGCACCGGGGAGCTGTTTTTT.

V is TRBV10-3 and J is TRBJ1-3; the D is unclear. This CDR3 is 11 amino acids long. Trimming shortened V by 9 bases and J by 3 bases, and 6 bases separated the two germline ends. Per the germline V gene, CDR1 is ENHRY and CDR2 is SYGVKD. CDR3 DNA sequence: TGTGCCATAGCCAATGGAAACACCATATATTTT. Translation gives CAIANGNTIYF.

The chain couples TRBV7-3 to TRBJ2-3; tentatively, D is TRBD1 (5 bases). Germline CDR1 reads SGHTA; CDR2 reads FQGTGA. Trimming removed 8 bases from V and 1 base from J, with 13 bases in between. The CDR3 has 14 amino acids. The CDR3 bases are TGTGCCAGCTCTTGGGGCTCTGGCACAGATACGCAGTATTTT. Protein sequence: CASSWGSGTDTQYF.

This clonotype was seen at least ten times. J is TRBJ2-3 and V is TRBV10-3; D unclear. Germline assignment: CDR1 ENHRY and CDR2 SYGVKD. V lost 3 bases and J 2 bases, leaving 24 bases between the germline ends. The CDR3 runs to 19 residues. Here the CDR3 reads CAISEKWDWGNTLTDTQYF. The CDR3 region has the DNA TGTGCCATCAGTGAAAAGTGGGATTGGGGTAACACCCTCACAGATACGCAGTATTTT.

As concerns this clonotype: The conserved phenylalanine or tryptophan normally closing the CDR3 is absent here, so this likely arose from a read error. Because the CDR3's place on the DNA is in doubt, the DNA is left out and the CDR3 is given as listed by TCRdb. The V and J genes are TRBV7-2 and TRBJ2-5; TRBD2 is taken as the D call from the table, unchecked against the DNA. CDR1 is SGHTA, CDR2 FQGNSA, per germline. The length of the CDR3 is 18 amino acids, counting both ends. CDR3: CASSFPVGGAGRWLHLRS.

This clonotype was observed many times. The chain joins TRBV27 to TRBJ2-1, with D perhaps matching TRBD1 or TRBD2 (5 bases each). Trimming removed 2 bases from V and 6 bases from J, with 17 bases in between. Germline CDR1 reads MNHEY; CDR2 reads SMNVEV (reference sequence). CDR3 length: 16 amino acids. The CDR3 sequence is CASSLKQGPSINEQFF. The DNA of the CDR3 is TGTGCCAGCAGTTTAAAGCAGGGACCTTCGATCAATGAGCAGTTCTTC.

This clonotype has at least ten counts. The rearrangement links TRBV7-9 to TRBJ2-5; D assignment may be TRBD1 or TRBD2 (6 bases each). The J call is uncertain, as TRBJ2-7 better fits the DNA end. From germline, CDR1 is SEHNR and CDR2 FQNEAQ (reference sequence). The length of the CDR3 is 15 residues. CDR3 in amino acids: CASSLGSGARGEQYF. The CDR3 coding sequence is TGTGCCAGCAGCTTAGGTTCGGGGGCCCGAGGCGAGCAGTACTTC.

CDR3 region: CASSPRTSGSSGELFF. CDR3 sequence (DNA): TGTGCCAGCTCACCACGGACTAGCGGTTCTTCCGGGGAGCTGTTTTTT. This chain connects TRBV18 to TRBJ2-2; 10 bases fit TRBD2. This CDR3 comprises 16 residues. V gave up 1 base and J gave up 6 bases; unmatched junction bases: 5. Germline V gene data show CDR1 as KGHSH and CDR2 as LQKENI.

This clonotype is categorized as medium-sized. The genes are TRBV7-3 and TRBJ2-3; 8 bases agree with TRBD2. The CDR3 has 14 residues. Unmatched junction bases numbered 7, after V lost 7 bases and J lost 4 bases. The V gene's germline CDR1 is SGHTA and CDR2 FQGTGA. CDR3 sequence reads: CASTTGGPADTQYF. CDR3 nucleotide sequence: TGTGCCAGCACCACGGGAGGGCCGGCAGATACGCAGTATTTT.

The chain uses TRBV6-1 and TRBJ2-1; 11 bases are a match to TRBD2. The DNA end is a closer match to TRBJ2-7, so the J assignment may be wrong. Germline V gives CDR1 MNHNS, CDR2 SASEGT. The CDR3 spans 16 residues. The CDR3 DNA reads TGTGCCAGCAGGGCGCGAGCGACTAGCGGGATCTACGAGCAGTACTTC. Its translation: CASRARATSGIYEQYF.

This clonotype came up many times. In DNA form, the CDR3 reads TGTGCCAGCAGCCCCTCGGGGGGCGGGTTTGGCTACACCTTC. Residues: CASSPSGGGFGYTF. V is TRBV6-1 and J is TRBJ1-2, with TRBD1 as a possible D gene (6 bases). This CDR3 spans 14 amino acids. Trimming shortened V by 6 bases and J by 7 bases, and 18 bases separated the two germline ends. Germline V CDR1 and CDR2: MNHNS, SASEGT.

This clonotype came up a few times. The gene calls are TRBV4-3 and TRBJ2-7, with 8 nucleotides matching TRBD2. Matching the DNA end better, TRBJ2-1 makes the J call doubtful. Germline V gene sequence: CDR1 LGHNA, CDR2 YSLEER. The CDR3 runs to 17 residues. The CDR3 is CASSPPRAGAYGNEQFF. As DNA, the CDR3 is TGCGCCAGCAGCCCACCACGAGCGGGAGCCTACGGCAATGAGCAGTTCTTC.

The V call is TRBV10-3, the J call TRBJ2-3; no clear D gene. CDR3 size: 14 residues. V lost 0 bases to trimming and J lost 0 bases, with 4 bases between them. CDR1 is ENHRY, CDR2 SYGVKD, per germline. The chain's CDR3 is CAISESASTDTQYF. In nucleotides, the CDR3 is TGTGCCATCAGTGAGTCGGCAAGCACAGATACGCAGTATTTT.